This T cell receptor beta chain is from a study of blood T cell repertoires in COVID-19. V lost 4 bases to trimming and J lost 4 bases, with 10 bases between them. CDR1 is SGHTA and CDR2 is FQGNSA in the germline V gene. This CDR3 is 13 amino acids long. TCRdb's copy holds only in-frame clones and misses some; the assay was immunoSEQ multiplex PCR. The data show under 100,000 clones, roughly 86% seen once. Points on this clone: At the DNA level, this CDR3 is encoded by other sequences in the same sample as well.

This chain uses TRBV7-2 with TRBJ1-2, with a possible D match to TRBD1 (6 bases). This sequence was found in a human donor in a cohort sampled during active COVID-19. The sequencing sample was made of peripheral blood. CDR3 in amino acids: CASSSTGIYGYTF. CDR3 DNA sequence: TGTGCCAGCAGCTCCACAGGGATCTATGGCTACACCTTC. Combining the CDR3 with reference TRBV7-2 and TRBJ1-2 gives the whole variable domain GAGVSQSPSNKVTEKGKDVELRCDPISGHTALYWYRQSLGQGLEFLIYFQGNSAPDKSGLPSDRFSAERTGGSVSTLTIQRTQQEDSAVYLCASSSTGIYGYTFGSGTRLTVV.